This T cell receptor (beta chain) was sequenced in a study of cytomegalovirus exposure and HLA in healthy donors. Study-wide points: Cytomegalovirus association was assigned to about 150 TCR beta chains. CMV serostatus stood as the only immune exposure information on hand. Versus the approximately 670-donor mean, an Asian-associated ancestry cluster reportedly showed fewer N-insertions in a later analysis.

The PCR used 60 Vbeta and 13 Jbeta primers. Sequencing was performed with immunoSEQ multiplex PCR; in TCRdb, only in-frame clones are kept and a portion is missing. Found here are about 100,000 clones, around 80% of them singletons; the top ten hold about 1.2%. This CDR3 is 14 amino acids long. Trimming stripped 3 bases from V and 1 base from J, with 10 bases between. Germline V gene data show CDR1 as SGHDT and CDR2 as YYEEEE. This clone was counted between two and nine times. The antigen is undetermined. This receptor was obtained from a woman younger than 30 in good health and CMV-seronegative. The sequencing sample was made of PBMCs. The chain carries TRBV5-6 and TRBJ1-1; no definite D call. The CDR3, as DNA: TGTGCCAGCAGCTGGTCCGGGGAGAACACTGAAGCTTTCTTT. Its protein is CASSWSGENTEAFF. Drawing the rest from reference TRBV5-6 and TRBJ1-1, the complete variable domain is DAGVTQSPTHLIKTRGQQVTLRCSPKSGHDTVSWYQQALGQGPQFIFQYYEEEERQRGNFPDRFSGHQFPNYSSELNVNALLLGDSALYLCASSWSGENTEAFFGQGTRLTVV.